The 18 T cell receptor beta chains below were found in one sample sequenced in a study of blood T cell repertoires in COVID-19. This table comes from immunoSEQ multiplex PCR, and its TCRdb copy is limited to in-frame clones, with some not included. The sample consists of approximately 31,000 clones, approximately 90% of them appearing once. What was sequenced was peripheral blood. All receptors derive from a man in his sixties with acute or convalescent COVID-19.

The CDR3 here is CASSPVATGVNEQFF. Here the CDR3 DNA reads TGCGCCAGCAGCCCCGTGGCGACAGGGGTCAATGAGCAGTTCTTC. The chain uses TRBV5-1 and TRBJ2-1; 8 bases fit TRBD1. This CDR3 spans 15 amino acids. With V trimmed by 4 bases and J by 6 bases, 9 bases remained unmatched. Germline assignment: CDR1 SGHRS and CDR2 YFSETQ.

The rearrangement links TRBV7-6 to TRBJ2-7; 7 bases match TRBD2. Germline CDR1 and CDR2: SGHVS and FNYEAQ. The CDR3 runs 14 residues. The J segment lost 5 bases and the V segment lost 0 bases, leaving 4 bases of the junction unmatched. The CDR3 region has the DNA TGTGCCAGCAGCTTAGCTCGAGGGAGGGACGAGCAGTACTTC. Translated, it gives CASSLARGRDEQYF. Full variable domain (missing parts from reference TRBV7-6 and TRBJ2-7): GAGVSQSPRYKVTKRGQDVALRCDPISGHVSLYWYRQALGQGPEFLTYFNYEAQQDKSGLPNDRFSAERPEGSISTLTIQRTEQRDSAMYRCASSLARGRDEQYFGPGTRLTVT.

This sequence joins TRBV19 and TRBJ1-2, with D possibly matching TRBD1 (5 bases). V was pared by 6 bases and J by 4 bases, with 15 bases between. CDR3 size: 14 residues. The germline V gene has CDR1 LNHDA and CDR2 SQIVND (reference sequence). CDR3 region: CASSPTAFGYGYTF. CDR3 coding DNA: TGTGCCAGTAGCCCGACAGCCTTTGGCTATGGCTACACCTTC.

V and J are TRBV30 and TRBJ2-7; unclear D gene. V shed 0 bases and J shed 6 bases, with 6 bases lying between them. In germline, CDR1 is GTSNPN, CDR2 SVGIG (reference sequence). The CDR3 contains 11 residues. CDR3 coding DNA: TGTGCCTGGAGTGTAGCATTCGAGCAGTACTTC. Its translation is CAWSVAFEQYF.

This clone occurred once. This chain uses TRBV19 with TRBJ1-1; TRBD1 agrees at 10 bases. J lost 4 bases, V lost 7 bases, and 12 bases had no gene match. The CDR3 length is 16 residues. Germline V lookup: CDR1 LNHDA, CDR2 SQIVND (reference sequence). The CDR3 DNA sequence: TGTGCCAGTATAGCGTTCGGGACAGGGGTTGCCACTGAAGCTTTCTTT. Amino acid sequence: CASIAFGTGVATEAFF.

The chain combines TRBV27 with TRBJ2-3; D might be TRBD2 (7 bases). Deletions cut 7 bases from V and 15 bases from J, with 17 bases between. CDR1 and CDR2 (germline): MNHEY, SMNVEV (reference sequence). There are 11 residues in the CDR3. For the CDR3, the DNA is TGTGCCAGCAAAGCGGGACAACGGGGATATTTT. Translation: CASKAGQRGYF.

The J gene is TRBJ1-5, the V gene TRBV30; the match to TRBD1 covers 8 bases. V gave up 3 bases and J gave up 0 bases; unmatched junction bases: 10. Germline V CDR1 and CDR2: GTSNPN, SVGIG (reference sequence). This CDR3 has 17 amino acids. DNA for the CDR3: TGTGCCTGGAGCCGGACAGGGCTATACTATAGCAATCAGCCCCAGCATTTT. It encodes CAWSRTGLYYSNQPQHF. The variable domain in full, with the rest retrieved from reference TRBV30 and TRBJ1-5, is SQTIHQWPATLVQPVGSPLSLECTVEGTSNPNLYWYRQAAGRGLQLLFYSVGIGQISSEVPQNLSASRPQDRQFILSSKKLLLSDSGFYLCAWSRTGLYYSNQPQHFGDGTRLSIL.

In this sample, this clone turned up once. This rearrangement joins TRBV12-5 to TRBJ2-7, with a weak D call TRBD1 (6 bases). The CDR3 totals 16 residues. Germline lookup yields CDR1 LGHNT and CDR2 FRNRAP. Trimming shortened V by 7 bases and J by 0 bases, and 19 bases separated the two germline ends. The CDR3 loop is CASVQMPGTSSYEQYF. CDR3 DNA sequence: TGTGCTAGTGTCCAGATGCCTGGGACAAGCTCCTACGAGCAGTACTTC.

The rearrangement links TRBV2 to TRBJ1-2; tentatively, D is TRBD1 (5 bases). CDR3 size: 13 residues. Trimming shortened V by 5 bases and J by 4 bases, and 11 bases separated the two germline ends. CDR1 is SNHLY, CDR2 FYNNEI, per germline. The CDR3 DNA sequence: TGTGCCAGCAGTAATCGGGGGAGCTATGGCTACACCTTC. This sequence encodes CASSNRGSYGYTF.

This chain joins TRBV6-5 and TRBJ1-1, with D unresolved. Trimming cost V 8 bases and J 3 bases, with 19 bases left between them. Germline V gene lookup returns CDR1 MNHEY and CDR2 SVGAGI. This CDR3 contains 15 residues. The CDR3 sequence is CASRVGQYPDTEAFF. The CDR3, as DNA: TGTGCCAGCCGAGTGGGCCAATATCCGGACACTGAAGCTTTCTTT.

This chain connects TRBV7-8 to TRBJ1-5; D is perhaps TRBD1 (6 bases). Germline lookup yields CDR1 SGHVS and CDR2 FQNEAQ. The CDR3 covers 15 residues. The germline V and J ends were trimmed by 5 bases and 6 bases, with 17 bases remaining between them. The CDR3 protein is CASSLRGGLAQPQHF. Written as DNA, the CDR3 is TGTGCCAGCAGCCTAAGGGGGGGCTTGGCTCAGCCCCAGCATTTT.

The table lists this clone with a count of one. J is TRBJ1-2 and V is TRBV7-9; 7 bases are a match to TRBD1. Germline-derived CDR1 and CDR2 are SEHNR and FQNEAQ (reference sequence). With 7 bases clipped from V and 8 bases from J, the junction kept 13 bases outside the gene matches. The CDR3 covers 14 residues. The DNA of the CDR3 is TGTGCCAGCACCCCGCAAGTGGACAGGCACGGCTACACCTTC. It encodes CASTPQVDRHGYTF.

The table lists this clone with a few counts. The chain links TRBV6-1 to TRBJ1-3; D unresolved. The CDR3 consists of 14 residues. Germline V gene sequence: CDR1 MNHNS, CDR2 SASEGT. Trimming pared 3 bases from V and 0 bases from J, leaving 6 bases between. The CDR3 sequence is CASSDGISGNTIYF. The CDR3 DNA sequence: TGTGCCAGCAGTGACGGGATCTCTGGAAACACCATATATTTT.

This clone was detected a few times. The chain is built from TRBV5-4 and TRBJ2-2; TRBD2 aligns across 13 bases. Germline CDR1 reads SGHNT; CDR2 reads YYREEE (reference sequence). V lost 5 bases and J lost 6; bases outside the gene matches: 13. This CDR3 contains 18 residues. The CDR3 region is CASSVGLAGVKNAGELFF. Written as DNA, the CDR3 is TGTGCCAGCAGTGTCGGACTAGCGGGAGTTAAAAACGCCGGGGAGCTGTTTTTT.

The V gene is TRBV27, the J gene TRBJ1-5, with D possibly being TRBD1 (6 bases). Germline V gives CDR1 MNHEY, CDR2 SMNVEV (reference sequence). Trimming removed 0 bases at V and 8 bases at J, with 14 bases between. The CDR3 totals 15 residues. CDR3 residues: CASSLSVGAGKPQHF. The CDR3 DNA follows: TGTGCCAGCAGTTTATCGGTGGGGGCGGGTAAGCCCCAGCATTTT.

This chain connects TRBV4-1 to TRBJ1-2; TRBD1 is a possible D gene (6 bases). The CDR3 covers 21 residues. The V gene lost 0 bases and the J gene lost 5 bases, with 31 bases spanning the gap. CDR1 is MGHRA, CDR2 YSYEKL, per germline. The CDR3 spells CASSQDVGGAGVGGTVYGYTF. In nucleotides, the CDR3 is TGCGCCAGCAGCCAAGATGTGGGGGGCGCGGGAGTGGGTGGAACTGTATATGGCTACACCTTC.

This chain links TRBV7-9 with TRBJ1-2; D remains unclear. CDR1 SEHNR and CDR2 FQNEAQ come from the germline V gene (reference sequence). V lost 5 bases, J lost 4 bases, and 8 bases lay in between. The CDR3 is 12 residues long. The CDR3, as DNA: TGTGCCAGCAGCATCGGAGCCTATGGCTACACCTTC. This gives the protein CASSIGAYGYTF. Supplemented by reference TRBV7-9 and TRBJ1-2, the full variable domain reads DTGVSQNPRHKITKRGQNVTFRCDPISEHNRLYWYRQTLGQGPEFLTYFQNEAQLEKSRLLSDRFSAERPKGSFSTLEIQRTEQGDSAMYLCASSIGAYGYTFGSGTRLTVV.

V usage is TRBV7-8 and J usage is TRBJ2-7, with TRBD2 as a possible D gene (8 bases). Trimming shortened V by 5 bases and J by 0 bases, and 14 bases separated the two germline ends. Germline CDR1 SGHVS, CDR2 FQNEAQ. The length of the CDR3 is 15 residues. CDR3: CASSRAGDSSYEQYF. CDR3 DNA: TGTGCCAGCAGCCGAGCGGGGGACAGCTCCTACGAGCAGTACTTC.